This TCR beta chain originates from a study of blood T cell repertoires in COVID-19. Turning to the study itself: The samples span acute and convalescent COVID-19 from the United States, Italy and Spain. Nucleic acid was either cDNA or gDNA, and it came from T cells, B-cell-depleted T cells, or PBMCs.

The CDR3 is made up of 14 amino acids. Germline V gives CDR1 SNHLY, CDR2 FYNNEI. Trimming at V came to 7 bases and at J to 7 bases, leaving 6 bases not matched to a gene. As originally analysed: Reference gene primers were amplified, and this amplification served to estimate nucleated cell counts. Profiled with immunoSEQ multiplex PCR; TCRdb holds only in-frame clones, not every one. That table supplies the V and J calls and clone size; D and trimming were determined from the DNA. The sample carries a few hundred thousand clones, 80% recorded once. The sample comprised peripheral blood. This receptor was taken from a woman between 70 and 85 years old with acute or convalescent COVID-19. The rearrangement uses TRBV2 and TRBJ1-6; TRBD1 aligns across 8 bases. As DNA, the CDR3 is TGTGCCAGCACTACAACAGGGGGAAATTCACCCCTCCACTTT. Protein: CASTTTGGNSPLHF.